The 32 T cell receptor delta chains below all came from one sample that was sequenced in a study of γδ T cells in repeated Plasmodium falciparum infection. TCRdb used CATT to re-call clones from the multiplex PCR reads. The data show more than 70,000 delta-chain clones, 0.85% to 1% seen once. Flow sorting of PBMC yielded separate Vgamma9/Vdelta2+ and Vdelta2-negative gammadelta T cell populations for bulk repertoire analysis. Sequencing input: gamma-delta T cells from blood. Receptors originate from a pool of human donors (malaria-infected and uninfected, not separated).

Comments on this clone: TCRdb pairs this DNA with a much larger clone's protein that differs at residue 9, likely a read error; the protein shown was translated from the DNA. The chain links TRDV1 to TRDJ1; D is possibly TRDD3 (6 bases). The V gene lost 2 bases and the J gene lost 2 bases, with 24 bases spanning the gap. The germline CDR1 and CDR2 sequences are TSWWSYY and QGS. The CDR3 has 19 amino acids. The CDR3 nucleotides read TGTGCTCTTGGGGAAAGGATGGGGGGTACCCACGGCGGGACCGATAAACTCATCTTT. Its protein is CALGERMGGTHGGTDKLIF.

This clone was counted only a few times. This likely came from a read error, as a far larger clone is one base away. CDR3 nucleotide sequence: TGTGCCCTTGGGGAGGAAGGGGCCTTCCCAATACTGGGGGATAGATCGGATAAACTCATCTTT. Translating gives CALGEEGAFPILGDRSDKLIF. The chain has TRDV1 and TRDJ1; TRDD3 agrees at 11 bases. Matching the DNA to germline supplied the J gene, which TCRdb does not give. Germline V gene lookup returns CDR1 TSWWSYY and CDR2 QGS. The length of the CDR3 is 21 residues.

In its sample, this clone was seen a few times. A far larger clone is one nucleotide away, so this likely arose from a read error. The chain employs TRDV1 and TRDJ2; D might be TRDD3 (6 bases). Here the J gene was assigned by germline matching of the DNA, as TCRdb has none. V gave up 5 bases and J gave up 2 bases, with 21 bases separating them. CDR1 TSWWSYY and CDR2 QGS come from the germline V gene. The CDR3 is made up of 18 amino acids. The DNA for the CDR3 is TGTGCTCTTGGGTCAGAGACTGGGCGACGCCCCTTGACAGCACAACTCTTCTTT. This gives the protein CALGSETGRRPLTAQLFF.

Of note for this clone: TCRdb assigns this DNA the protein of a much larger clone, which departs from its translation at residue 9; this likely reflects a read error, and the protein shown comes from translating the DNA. The CDR3 spells CALGERVFPGTAQLFF. As DNA, the CDR3 is TGTGCTCTTGGTGAAAGGGTATTTCCGGGTACAGCACAACTCTTCTTT. The V call is TRDV1, the J call TRDJ2; D unresolved. The J gene comes from matching the DNA to germline here; TCRdb lacks it. Trimming took 6 bases from V and 5 from J, leaving 19 bases between them. The length of the CDR3 is 16 residues. Germline V gene data show CDR1 as TSWWSYY and CDR2 as QGS.

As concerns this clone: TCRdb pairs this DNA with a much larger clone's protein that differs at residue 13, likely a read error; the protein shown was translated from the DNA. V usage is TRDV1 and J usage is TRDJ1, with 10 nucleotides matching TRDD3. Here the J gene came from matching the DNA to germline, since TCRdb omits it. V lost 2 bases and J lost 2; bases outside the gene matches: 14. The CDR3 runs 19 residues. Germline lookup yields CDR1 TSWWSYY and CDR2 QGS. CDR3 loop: CALGERMGDTHGETDKLIF. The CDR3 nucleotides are TGTGCTCTTGGGGAAAGGATGGGGGATACCCACGGCGAGACCGATAAACTCATCTTT.

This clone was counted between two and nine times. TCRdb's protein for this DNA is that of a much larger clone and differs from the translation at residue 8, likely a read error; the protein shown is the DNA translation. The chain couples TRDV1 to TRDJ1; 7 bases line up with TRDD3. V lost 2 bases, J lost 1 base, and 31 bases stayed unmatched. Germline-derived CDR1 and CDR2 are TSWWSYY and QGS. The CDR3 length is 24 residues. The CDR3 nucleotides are TGTGCTCTTGGGGAAGGGGAAGAAACGGTCATTCCAGTACTGGGGATTGCCTGCACCGATAAACTCATCTTT. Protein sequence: CALGEGEETVIPVLGIACTDKLIF.

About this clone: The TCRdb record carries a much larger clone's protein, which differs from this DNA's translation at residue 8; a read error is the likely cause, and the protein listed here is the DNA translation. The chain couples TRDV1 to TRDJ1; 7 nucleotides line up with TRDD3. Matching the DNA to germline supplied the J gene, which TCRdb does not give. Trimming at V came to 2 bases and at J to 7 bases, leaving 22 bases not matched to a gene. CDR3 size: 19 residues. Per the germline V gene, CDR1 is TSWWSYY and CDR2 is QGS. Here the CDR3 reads CALGEEVPRAWGLEVKLIF. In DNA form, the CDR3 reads TGTGCTCTTGGGGAAGAAGTCCCACGGGCCTGGGGGCTTGAAGTTAAACTCATCTTT.

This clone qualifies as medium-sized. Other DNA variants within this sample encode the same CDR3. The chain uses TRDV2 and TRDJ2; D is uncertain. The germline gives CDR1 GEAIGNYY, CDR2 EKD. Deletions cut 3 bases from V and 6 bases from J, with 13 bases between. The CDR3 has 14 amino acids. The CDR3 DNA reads TGTGCCTGTGACTCACTACTCTTCTCAGCACAACTCTTCTTT. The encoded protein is CACDSLLFSAQLFF.

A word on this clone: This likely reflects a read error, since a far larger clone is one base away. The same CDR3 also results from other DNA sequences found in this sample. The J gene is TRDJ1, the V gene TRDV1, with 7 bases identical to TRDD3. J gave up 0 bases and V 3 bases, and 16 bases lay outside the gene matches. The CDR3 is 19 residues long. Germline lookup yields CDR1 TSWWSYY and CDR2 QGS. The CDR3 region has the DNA TGTGCTCTTGGGGAGATAGCAACCGCGATTTGGGGGAACACCGATAAACTCATCTTT. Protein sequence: CALGEIATAIWGNTDKLIF.

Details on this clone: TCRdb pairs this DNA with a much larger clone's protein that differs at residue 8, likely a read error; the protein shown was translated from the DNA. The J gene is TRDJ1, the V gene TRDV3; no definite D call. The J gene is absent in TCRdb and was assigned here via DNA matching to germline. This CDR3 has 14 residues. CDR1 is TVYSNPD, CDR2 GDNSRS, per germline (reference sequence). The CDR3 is CASLHALATDKLIF. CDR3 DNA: TGTGCATCACTGCACGCTTTGGCCACCGATAAACTCATCTTT.

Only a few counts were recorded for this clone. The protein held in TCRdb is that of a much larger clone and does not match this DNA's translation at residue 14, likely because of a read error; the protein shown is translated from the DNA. For the CDR3, the DNA is TGTGCTCTTGGGGCCTTACACCTTCCTAGTGAGACTGGGATCGATAAACTCATCTTT. Its protein is CALGALHLPSETGIDKLIF. The V call is TRDV1, the J call TRDJ1; TRDD2 agrees at 8 bases. Germline assignment: CDR1 TSWWSYY and CDR2 QGS. Trimming removed 4 bases from V and 4 bases from J; junction bases left unmatched: 20. The CDR3 contains 19 residues.

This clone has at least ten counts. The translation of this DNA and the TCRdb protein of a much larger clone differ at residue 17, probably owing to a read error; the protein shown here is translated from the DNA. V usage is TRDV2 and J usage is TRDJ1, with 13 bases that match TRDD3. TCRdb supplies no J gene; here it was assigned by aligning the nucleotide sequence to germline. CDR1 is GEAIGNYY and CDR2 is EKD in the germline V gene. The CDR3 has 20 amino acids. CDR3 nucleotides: TGTGCCTGTGACACCCTGGTACTGGGGGATACGCGGAAGGACACCGATAGACTCATCTTT. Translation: CACDTLVLGDTRKDTDRLIF.

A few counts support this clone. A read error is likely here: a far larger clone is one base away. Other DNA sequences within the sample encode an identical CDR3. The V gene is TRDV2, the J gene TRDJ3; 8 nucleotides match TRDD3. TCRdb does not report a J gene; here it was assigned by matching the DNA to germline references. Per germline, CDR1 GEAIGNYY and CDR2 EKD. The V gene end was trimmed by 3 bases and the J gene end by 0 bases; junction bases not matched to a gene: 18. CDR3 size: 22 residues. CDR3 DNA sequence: TGTGCCTGTGACCGTATTCCCGCAGATGGGGGATCTGGCTCCTGGGACACCCGACAGATGTTTTTC. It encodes CACDRIPADGGSGSWDTRQMFF.

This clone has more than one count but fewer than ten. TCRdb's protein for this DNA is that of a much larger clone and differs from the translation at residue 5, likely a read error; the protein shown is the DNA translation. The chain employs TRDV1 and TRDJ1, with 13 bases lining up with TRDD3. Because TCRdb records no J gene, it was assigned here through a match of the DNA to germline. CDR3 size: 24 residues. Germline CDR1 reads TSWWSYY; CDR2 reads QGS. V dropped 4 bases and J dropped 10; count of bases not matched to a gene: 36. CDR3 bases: TGTGCTCTTGGGGGACTAGTCCCTAGCTATAAGCTAGCATCGACTGGGGGATACGCTTTAACACTCATCTTT. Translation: CALGGLVPSYKLASTGGYALTLIF.

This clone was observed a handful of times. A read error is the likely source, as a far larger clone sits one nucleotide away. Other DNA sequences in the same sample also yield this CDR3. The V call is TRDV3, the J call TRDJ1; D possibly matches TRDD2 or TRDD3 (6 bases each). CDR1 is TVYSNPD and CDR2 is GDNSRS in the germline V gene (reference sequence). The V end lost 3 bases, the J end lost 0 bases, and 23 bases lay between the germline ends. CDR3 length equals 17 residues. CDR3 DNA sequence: TGTGCCTTCGTCGCTCAACTGGGTGCCTTCCACACCGATAAACTCATCTTT. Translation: CAFVAQLGAFHTDKLIF.

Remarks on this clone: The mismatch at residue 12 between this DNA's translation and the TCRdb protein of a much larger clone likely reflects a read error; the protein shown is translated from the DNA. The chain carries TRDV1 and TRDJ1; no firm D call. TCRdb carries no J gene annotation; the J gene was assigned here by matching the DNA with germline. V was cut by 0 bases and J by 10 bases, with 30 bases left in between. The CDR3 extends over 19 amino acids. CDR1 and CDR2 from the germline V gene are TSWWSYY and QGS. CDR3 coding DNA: TGTGCTCTTGGGGAACTTTATGCCTCCGCACGACTGTTCTCTTATGTACTCATCTTT. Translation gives CALGELYASARLFSYVLIF.

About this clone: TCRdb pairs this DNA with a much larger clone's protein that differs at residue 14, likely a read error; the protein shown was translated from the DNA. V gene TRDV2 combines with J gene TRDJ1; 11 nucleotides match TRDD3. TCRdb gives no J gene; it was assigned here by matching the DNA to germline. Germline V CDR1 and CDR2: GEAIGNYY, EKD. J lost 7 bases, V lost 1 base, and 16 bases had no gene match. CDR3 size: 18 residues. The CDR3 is CACDTVFGGYARSGKLIF. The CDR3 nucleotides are TGTGCCTGTGACACGGTATTTGGGGGATACGCTCGGAGTGGTAAACTCATCTTT.

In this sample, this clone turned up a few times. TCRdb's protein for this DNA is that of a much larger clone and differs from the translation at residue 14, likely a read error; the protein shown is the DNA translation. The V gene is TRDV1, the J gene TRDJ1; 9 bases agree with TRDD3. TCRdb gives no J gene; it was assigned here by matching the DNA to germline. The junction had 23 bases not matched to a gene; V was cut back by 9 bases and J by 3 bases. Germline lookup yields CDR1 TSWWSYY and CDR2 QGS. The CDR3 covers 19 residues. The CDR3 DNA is TGTGCTCTCCGCCTGAATGCTCCTACAACTGGGGGACAGGCCGATAAACTCATCTTT. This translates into CALRLNAPTTGGQADKLIF.

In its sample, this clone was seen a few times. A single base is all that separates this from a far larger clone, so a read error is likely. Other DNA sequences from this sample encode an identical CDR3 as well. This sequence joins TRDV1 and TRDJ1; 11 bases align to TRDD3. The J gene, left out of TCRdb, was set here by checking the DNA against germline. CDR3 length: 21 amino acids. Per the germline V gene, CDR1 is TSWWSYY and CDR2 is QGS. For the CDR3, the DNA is TGTGCCCTTGGGGAACGGATCCGGTACTGGGGGATAAGTTCTTACACCGATAAACTCATCTTT. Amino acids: CALGERIRYWGISSYTDKLIF.

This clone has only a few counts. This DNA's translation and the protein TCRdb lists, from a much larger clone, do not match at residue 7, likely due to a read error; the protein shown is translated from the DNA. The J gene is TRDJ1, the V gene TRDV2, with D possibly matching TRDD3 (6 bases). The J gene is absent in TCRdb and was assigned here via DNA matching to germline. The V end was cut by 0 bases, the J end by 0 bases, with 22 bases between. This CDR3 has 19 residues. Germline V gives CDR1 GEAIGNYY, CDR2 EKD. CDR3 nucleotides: TGTGCCTGTGACACCGAAGTGTTGAACTGGGACCCGTACACCGATAAACTCATCTTT. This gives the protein CACDTEVLNWDPYTDKLIF.

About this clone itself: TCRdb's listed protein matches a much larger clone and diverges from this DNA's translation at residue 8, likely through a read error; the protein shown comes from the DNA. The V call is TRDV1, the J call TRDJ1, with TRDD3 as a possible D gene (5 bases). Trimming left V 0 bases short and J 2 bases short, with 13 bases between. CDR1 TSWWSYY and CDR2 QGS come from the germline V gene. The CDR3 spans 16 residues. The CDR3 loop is CALGELRYTGTDKLIF. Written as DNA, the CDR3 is TGTGCTCTTGGGGAACTGAGGTATACGGGTACCGATAAACTCATCTTT.

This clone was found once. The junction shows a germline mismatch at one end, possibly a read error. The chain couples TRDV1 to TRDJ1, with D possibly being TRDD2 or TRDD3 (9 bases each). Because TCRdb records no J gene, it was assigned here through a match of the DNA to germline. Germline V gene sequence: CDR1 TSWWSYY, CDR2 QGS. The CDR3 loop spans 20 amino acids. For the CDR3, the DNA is TGCTCTGCGGGTCCTTCCTACGATAATAACTGGGGATACGCAACTGATAAACTCATCTTT. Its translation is CSAGPSYDNNWGYATDKLIF.

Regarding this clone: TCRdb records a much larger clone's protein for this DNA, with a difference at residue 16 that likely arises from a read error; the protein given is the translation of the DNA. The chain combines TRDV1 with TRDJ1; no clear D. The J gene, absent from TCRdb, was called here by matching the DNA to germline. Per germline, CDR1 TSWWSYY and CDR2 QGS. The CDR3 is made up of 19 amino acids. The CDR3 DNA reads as TGTGCTCTTGGGGACAATAAATTTCGCTGTTCCCCGTACACCGATGAACTCATCTTT. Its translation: CALGDNKFRCSPYTDELIF.

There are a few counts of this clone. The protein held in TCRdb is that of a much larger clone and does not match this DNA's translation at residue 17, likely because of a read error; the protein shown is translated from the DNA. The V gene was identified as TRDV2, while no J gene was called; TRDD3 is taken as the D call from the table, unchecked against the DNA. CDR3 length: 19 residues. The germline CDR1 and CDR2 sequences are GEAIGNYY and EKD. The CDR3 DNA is TGTGCCTGTGACACCGGCGGGATACGGGGATCCTGGGACACCCGACAGACGTTTTTC. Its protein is CACDTGGIRGSWDTRQTFF.

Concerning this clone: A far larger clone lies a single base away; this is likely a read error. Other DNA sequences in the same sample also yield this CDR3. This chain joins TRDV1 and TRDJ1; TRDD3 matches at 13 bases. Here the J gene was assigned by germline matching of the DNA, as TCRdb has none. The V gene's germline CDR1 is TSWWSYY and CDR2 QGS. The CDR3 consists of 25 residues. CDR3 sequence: CALGSLPRGLTGGYAFPPYTDKLIF. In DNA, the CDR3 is TGTGCTCTTGGGAGCCTTCCGCGAGGCCTTACTGGGGGATACGCGTTTCCCCCGTACACTGATAAACTCATCTTT.

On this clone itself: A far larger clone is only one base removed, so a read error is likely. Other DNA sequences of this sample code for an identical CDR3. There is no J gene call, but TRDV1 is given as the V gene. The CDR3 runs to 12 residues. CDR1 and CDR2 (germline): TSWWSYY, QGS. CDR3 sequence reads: CALGETQSRLIF. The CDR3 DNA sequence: TGTGCTCTTGGGGAGACCCAGAGCAGGCTCATCTTT.

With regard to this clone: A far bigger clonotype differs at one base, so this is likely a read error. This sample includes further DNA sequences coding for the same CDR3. DNA of the CDR3: TGTGCTCTTGGGGAACTGAGGGATACGGGTACTGATAAACTCATCTTT. This encodes CALGELRDTGTDKLIF. The genes are TRDV1 and TRDJ1, with 8 nucleotides matching TRDD3. Because TCRdb records no J gene, it was assigned here through a match of the DNA to germline. The CDR3 has 16 amino acids. After removal of 0 bases from V and 5 bases from J, the junction contained 8 bases not matched to a gene. Germline assignment: CDR1 TSWWSYY and CDR2 QGS.

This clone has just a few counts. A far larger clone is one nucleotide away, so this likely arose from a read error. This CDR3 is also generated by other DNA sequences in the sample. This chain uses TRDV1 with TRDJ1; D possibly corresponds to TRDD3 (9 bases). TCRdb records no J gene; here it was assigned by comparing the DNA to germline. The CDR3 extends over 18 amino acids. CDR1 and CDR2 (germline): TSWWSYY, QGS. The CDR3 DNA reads TGTGCTCTTGCTAAGGGCCTTCCTAAAGGGGGATACCCCGACAAACTCATCTTT. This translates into CALAKGLPKGGYPDKLIF.

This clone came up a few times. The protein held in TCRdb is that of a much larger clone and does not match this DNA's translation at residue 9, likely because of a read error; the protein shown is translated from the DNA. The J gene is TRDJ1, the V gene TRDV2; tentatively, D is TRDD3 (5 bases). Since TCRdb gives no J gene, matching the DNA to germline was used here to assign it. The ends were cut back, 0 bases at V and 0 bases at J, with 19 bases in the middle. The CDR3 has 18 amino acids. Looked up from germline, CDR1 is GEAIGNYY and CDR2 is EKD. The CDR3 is CACDTVRGAPLYTDKLIF. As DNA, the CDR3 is TGTGCCTGTGACACCGTCCGGGGGGCCCCCCTGTACACCGATAAACTCATCTTT.

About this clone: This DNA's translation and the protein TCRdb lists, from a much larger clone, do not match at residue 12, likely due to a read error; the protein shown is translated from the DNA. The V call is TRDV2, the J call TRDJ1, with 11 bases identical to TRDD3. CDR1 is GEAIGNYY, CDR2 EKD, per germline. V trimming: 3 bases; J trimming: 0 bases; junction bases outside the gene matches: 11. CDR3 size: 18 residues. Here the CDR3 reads CACDRILGDTPHTDKLIF. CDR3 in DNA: TGTGCCTGTGACCGGATCCTGGGGGATACTCCACACACCGATAAACTCATCTTT.

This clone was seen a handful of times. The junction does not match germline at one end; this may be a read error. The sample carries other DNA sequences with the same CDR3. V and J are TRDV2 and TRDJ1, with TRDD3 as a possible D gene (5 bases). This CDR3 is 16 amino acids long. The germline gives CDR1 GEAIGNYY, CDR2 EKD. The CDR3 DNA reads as TGCGCCTGTGACACCGTGGGGTCCCGGTACACCGATAAACTTATCTTT. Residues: CACDTVGSRYTDKLIF.

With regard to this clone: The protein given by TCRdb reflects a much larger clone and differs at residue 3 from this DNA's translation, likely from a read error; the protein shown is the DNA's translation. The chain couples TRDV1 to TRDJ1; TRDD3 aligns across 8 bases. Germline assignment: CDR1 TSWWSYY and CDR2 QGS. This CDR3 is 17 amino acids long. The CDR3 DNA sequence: TGTGCTCCTGGGGATACATTCCAGGGAGGGTACAACGATAAACTCATCTTT. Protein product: CAPGDTFQGGYNDKLIF.